Listed below are T cell receptor beta chains from one sample, sequenced in a study of CD8 T cells in Susac syndrome. MiXCR, run by TCRdb on the immunoSEQ multiplex PCR reads, gives a single entry per CDR3 protein. In the table there are 150,000 to 200,000 distinct CDR3 sequences, roughly 93% of which are singletons. Input material: CD4+ T cells from PBMCs. The receptors here all came from a human donor in good health. CDR3s include the opening cysteine and the closing phenylalanine or tryptophan. The D gene is left open where the match is weak.

CASSIGQGQGEQYF,TGTGCCAGCAGCATCGGACAGGGGCAGGGCGAGCAGTACTTC,TRBJ2-7,TRBD1,TRBV7-9
CASSWDASYGYTF,TGTGCCAGCAGCTGGGACGCATCTTATGGCTACACCTTC,TRBJ1-2,-,TRBV7-9
CSARSGLRSEQYF,TGCAGTGCTAGATCGGGACTACGCTCCGAGCAGTACTTC,TRBJ2-7,TRBD2,TRBV20-1
CASSFSWGTNEKLFF,TGTGCCAGCAGCTTTAGCTGGGGAACTAATGAAAAACTGTTTTTT,TRBJ1-4,-,TRBV7-2
CASGQGSTGELFF,TGTGCCAGCGGACAGGGAAGCACCGGGGAGCTGTTTTTT,TRBJ2-2,TRBD1,TRBV3-1
CSAREDARNEKLFF,TGCAGTGCTAGAGAGGACGCGCGAAATGAAAAACTGTTTTTT,TRBJ1-4,-,TRBV20-1
CASSPMGRGGSPLHF,TGTGCCAGCAGCCCCATGGGAAGGGGCGGGTCACCCCTCCACTTT,TRBJ1-6,-,TRBV14
CASRDYTDTQYF,TGCGCCAGCCGCGACTACACAGATACGCAGTATTTT,TRBJ2-3,-,TRBV5-1
CASSLIRQGPNEQFF,TGCGCCAGCAGCTTGATACGGCAGGGACCCAATGAGCAGTTCTTC,TRBJ2-1,-,TRBV5-1
CASSPLSLRGSGELFF,TGTGCCAGCAGCCCCCTTTCGCTCAGGGGCTCCGGGGAGCTGTTTTTT,TRBJ2-2,-,TRBV7-9
CASSDMGETQYF,TGTGCCAGCAGTGACATGGGGGAGACCCAGTACTTC,TRBJ2-5,-,TRBV6-1
CASSLGTAVVNTEAFF,TGTGCCAGCAGCCTTGGGACCGCCGTGGTGAACACTGAAGCTTTCTTT,TRBJ1-1,-,TRBV3-1
CASSSLGGRGTEAFF,TGTGCCAGCAGCTCCCTTGGGGGGCGCGGCACTGAAGCTTTCTTT,TRBJ1-1,-,TRBV7-6
CASSFGQGKSPLHF,TGTGCCAGCAGCTTCGGACAGGGGAAATCACCCCTCCACTTT,TRBJ1-6,TRBD1,TRBV7-9
CAWTTGTGPNYGYTF,TGTGCCTGGACTACCGGGACAGGGCCTAACTATGGCTACACCTTC,TRBJ1-2,TRBD1,TRBV30
CASRRSLNTEAFF,TGTGCCAGCAGACGTAGCTTGAACACTGAAGCTTTCTTT,TRBJ1-1,-,TRBV12-3/TRBV12-4
CASSQDWENTEAFF,TGTGCCAGCAGCCAAGATTGGGAGAACACTGAAGCTTTCTTT,TRBJ1-1,-,TRBV3-1
CASSSTVSYEQYF,TGTGCCAGCAGCTCGACAGTATCCTACGAGCAGTACTTC,TRBJ2-7,-,TRBV5-4
CASSPAGEDTEAFF,TGTGCCAGCTCACCAGCAGGAGAGGACACTGAAGCTTTCTTT,TRBJ1-1,-,TRBV18
CASSLQASNEKLFF,TGTGCCAGCAGCTTACAGGCCTCTAATGAAAAACTGTTTTTT,TRBJ1-4,-,TRBV7-2